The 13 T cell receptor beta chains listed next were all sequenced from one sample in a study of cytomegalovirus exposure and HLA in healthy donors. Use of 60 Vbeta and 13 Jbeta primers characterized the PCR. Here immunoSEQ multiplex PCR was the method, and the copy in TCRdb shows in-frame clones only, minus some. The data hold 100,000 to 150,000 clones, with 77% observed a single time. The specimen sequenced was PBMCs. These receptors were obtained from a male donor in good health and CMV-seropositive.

The chain's CDR3 is CSASKAGGADYGYTF. The CDR3 nucleotides read TGCAGCGCTTCTAAAGCAGGCGGGGCCGACTATGGCTACACCTTC. The chain has TRBV29-1 and TRBJ1-2; possibly TRBD1 for D (5 bases). The CDR3 sequence is 15 residues long. V lost 7 bases and J 3 bases, leaving 21 bases between the germline ends. CDR1 is SQVTM, CDR2 ANQGSEA, per germline.

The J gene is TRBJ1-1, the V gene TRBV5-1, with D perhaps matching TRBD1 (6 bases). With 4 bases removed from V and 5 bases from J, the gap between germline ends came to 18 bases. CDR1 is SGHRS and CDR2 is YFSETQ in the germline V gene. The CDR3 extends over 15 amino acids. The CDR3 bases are TGCGCCAGCAGCCCGAGGACAGCGGGGGGTACTGAAGCTTTCTTT. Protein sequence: CASSPRTAGGTEAFF.

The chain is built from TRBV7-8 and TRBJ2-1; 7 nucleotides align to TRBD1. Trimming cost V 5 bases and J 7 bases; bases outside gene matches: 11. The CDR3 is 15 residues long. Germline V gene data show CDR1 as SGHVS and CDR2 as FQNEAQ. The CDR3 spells CASSIPPGRGNEQFF. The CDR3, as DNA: TGTGCCAGCAGCATTCCCCCAGGCAGGGGGAATGAGCAGTTCTTC.

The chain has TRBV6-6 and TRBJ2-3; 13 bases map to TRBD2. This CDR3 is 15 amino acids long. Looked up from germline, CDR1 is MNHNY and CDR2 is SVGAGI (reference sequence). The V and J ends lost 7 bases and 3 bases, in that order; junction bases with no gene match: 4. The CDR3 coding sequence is TGTGCCAGCACCCTGGGACTAGCGGGAACAGATACGCAGTATTTT. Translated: CASTLGLAGTDTQYF.

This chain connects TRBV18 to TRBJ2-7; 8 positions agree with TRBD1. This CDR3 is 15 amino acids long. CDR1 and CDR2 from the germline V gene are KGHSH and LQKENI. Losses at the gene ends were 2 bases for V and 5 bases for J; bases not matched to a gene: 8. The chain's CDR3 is CASSPSTGGRNEQYF. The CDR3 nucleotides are TGTGCCAGCTCACCAAGTACAGGGGGGAGGAACGAGCAGTACTTC.

The CDR3 bases are TGTGCCACCTCCGACAGGAATGGAAACACCATATATTTT. It translates to CATSDRNGNTIYF. The chain recombines TRBV6-1 with TRBJ1-3; the D gene is possibly TRBD1 (6 bases). CDR3 length: 13 amino acids. The V end was cut by 10 bases, the J end by 3 bases, with 13 bases between. CDR1 MNHNS and CDR2 SASEGT come from the germline V gene.

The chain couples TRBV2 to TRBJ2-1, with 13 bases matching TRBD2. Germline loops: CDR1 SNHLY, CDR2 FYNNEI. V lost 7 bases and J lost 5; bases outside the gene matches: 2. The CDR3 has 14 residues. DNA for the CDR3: TGTGCCAGCACCGGACTAGCGGGAGACAATGAGCAGTTCTTC. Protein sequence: CASTGLAGDNEQFF.

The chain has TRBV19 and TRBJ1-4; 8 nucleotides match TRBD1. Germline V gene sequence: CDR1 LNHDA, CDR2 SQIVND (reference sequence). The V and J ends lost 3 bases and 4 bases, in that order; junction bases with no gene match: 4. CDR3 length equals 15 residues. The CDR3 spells CASSIRQGLNEKLFF. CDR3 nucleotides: TGTGCCAGTAGTATCCGACAGGGGCTTAATGAAAAACTGTTTTTT.

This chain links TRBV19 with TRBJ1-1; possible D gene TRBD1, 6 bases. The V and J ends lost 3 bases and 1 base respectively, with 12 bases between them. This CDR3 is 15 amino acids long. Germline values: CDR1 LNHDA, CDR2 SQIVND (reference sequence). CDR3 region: CASSMVPGANTEAFF. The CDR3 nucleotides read TGTGCCAGTAGTATGGTGCCAGGGGCGAACACTGAAGCTTTCTTT.

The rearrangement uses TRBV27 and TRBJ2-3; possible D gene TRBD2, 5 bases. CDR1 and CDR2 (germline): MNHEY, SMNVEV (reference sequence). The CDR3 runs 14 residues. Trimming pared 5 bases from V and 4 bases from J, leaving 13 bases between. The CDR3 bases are TGTGCCAGCAGTCCCCCCGGACTGGCAGATACGCAGTATTTT. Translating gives CASSPPGLADTQYF.

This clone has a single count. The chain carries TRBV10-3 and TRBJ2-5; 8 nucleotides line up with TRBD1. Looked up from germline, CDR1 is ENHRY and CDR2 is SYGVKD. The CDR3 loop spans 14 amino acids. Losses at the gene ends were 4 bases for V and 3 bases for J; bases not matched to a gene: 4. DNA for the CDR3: TGTGCCATCAGTGCTCAGGGGGCTGAAGAGACCCAGTACTTC. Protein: CAISAQGAEETQYF.

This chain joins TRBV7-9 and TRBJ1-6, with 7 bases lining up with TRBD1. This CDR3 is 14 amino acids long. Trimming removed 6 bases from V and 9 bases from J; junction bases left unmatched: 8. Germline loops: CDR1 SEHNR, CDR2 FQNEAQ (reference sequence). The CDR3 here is CASSFTGDGSPLHF. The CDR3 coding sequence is TGTGCCAGCAGTTTTACAGGGGATGGTTCACCCCTCCACTTT.

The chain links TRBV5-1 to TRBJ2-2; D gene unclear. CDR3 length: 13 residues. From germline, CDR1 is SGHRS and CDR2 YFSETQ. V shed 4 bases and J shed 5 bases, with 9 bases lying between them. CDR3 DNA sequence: TGCGCCAGCAGCCTTAAATTTACCGGGGAGCTGTTTTTT. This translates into CASSLKFTGELFF.